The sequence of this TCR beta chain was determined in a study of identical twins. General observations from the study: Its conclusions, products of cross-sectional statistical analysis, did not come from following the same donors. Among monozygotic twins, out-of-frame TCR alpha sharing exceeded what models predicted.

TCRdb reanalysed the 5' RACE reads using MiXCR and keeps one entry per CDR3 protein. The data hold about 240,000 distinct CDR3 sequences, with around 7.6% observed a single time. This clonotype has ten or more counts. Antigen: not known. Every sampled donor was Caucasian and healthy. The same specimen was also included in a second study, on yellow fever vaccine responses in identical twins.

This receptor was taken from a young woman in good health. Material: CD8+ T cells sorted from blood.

This CDR3 is CATSDLKRSGSYNEQFF. Here the CDR3 DNA reads TGTGCCACCAGTGATTTGAAGCGGTCCGGCTCCTACAATGAGCAGTTCTTC. The V and J genes are TRBV24-1 and TRBJ2-1, with a weak D call TRBD2 (5 bases). The V gene's germline CDR1 is KGHDR and CDR2 SFDVKD. This CDR3 has 17 residues. V gave up 0 bases and J gave up 0 bases, with 11 bases separating them.